The source of this T cell receptor beta chain is a study of cytomegalovirus exposure and HLA in healthy donors. Use of 60 Vbeta and 13 Jbeta primers characterized the PCR. Sequencing was performed with immunoSEQ multiplex PCR; in TCRdb, only in-frame clones are kept and a portion is missing. The sample carries around 300,000 clones, roughly 81% recorded once. Study results and limitations: From TCR beta sequences, most subjects' HLA-A and HLA-B alleles were reportedly predicted accurately. About 87% or about 30% of the time was how often most TCR beta V segments were productive, according to an earlier analysis. Owing to their indistinguishability, certain V segments, notably TRBV6-2 and TRBV6-3, were excluded. In vitro testing confirmed three CMV-associated chains as specific for CMV antigens.

With respect to this clone: Its antigen remains unidentified.

From germline, CDR1 is SGHAT and CDR2 FQNNGV. This CDR3 is 13 amino acids long. Trimming removed 2 bases from V and 3 bases from J, with 8 bases in between. Material: PBMCs. The chain employs TRBV11-2 and TRBJ2-7, with D unclear. The origin of this receptor is a woman aged 40 to 50 in good health and CMV-seropositive. The CDR3 sequence: CASSLPGSYEQYF. As DNA, the CDR3 is TGTGCCAGCAGCTTACCAGGCAGCTACGAGCAGTACTTC. The variable domain in full, with the rest retrieved from reference TRBV11-2 and TRBJ2-7, is EAGVAQSPRYKIIEKRQSVAFWCNPISGHATLYWYQQILGQGPKLLIQFQNNGVVDDSQLPKDRFSAERLKGVDSTLKIQPAKLEDSAVYLCASSLPGSYEQYFGPGTRLTVT.